This T cell receptor beta chain was recorded in a study of neoadjuvant nivolumab and ipilimumab in lung cancer. The germline gives CDR1 GTSNPN, CDR2 SVGIG (reference sequence). The CDR3 runs 15 residues. The V end was cut by 2 bases, the J end by 0 bases, with 11 bases between. Assay: immunoSEQ multiplex PCR; the TCRdb copy retains only in-frame clones and omits some. The data show over 25,000 clones, about 75% seen once. V gene TRBV30 combines with J gene TRBJ1-3, with D maybe TRBD1 (5 bases). The origin of this receptor is an adult with non-small cell lung cancer. The sequenced sample was tumor tissue, obtained after neoadjuvant nivolumab, alone or with ipilimumab, at or shortly before surgery. In DNA form, the CDR3 reads TGTGCCTGGAGTTACAGGACCTTCTCTGGAAACACCATATATTTT. Amino acids: CAWSYRTFSGNTIYF. The complete variable domain, with remaining parts taken from reference TRBV30 and TRBJ1-3, reads SQTIHQWPATLVQPVGSPLSLECTVEGTSNPNLYWYRQAAGRGLQLLFYSVGIGQISSEVPQNLSASRPQDRQFILSSKKLLLSDSGFYLCAWSYRTFSGNTIYFGEGSWLTVV.